This entry lists 10 T cell receptor beta chains sequenced from one sample in a study of blood T cell repertoires in COVID-19. Using immunoSEQ multiplex PCR, the repertoire was profiled, and TCRdb retains in-frame clones only, with some absent. Of around 190,000 clones listed, 84% are singletons. The material sequenced was PBMCs or T cells enriched from blood (not recorded which). The origin of the receptors is a woman in her 30s who had been exposed to COVID-19.

This clone appeared a single time. Compared with germline, one end of the junction differs, possibly owing to a read error. The J gene is TRBJ1-3, the V gene TRBV7-7; weak D call: TRBD1 (5 bases). This CDR3 is 14 amino acids long. The germline V gene encodes CDR1 SSHAT and CDR2 FNYEAQ (reference sequence). CDR3 sequence (DNA): TGTGCTAGCAGCCACGCAGGGTCAGGAAACACCATATATTTT. Translation: CASSHAGSGNTIYF.

The V and J genes are TRBV19 and TRBJ1-1; perhaps TRBD1 as D (6 bases). Germline CDR1 LNHDA, CDR2 SQIVND (reference sequence). V was shortened by 3 bases and J by 9 bases, with 14 bases between the two germline ends. The CDR3 is 13 amino acids. The CDR3 bases are TGTGCCAGTAGTATTTCCGGGGGGCGGAAAGCTTTCTTT. Translated: CASSISGGRKAFF.

This clone was seen once. The V call is TRBV5-1, the J call TRBJ1-1; D ambiguous. The CDR3 runs to 13 residues. The germline V gene has CDR1 SGHRS and CDR2 YFSETQ. V was trimmed by 4 bases and J by 6 bases, leaving 13 bases between them. CDR3 nucleotides: TGCGCCAGCAGCCGTCAACGGGGTTCTGAAGCTTTCTTT. This translates into CASSRQRGSEAFF.

In this sample, this clone turned up a few times. The chain employs TRBV7-8 and TRBJ1-1, with D tentatively TRBD1 (6 bases). Per the germline V gene, CDR1 is SGHVS and CDR2 is FQNEAQ. The CDR3 contains 19 residues. V dropped 1 base and J dropped 11 bases, with 32 bases sitting between them. The CDR3 region is CASSLEGLQGSPGADGAFF. Here the CDR3 DNA reads TGTGCCAGCAGCTTAGAAGGTTTACAGGGTAGCCCTGGTGCTGATGGGGCTTTCTTT.

The J gene is TRBJ2-7, the V gene TRBV11-3, with D tentatively TRBD2 (6 bases). The germline V and J ends were trimmed by 0 bases and 5 bases, with 11 bases remaining between them. The CDR3 contains 14 residues. Germline V gene sequence: CDR1 SGHNT, CDR2 YENEEA. The CDR3 nucleotides read TGTGCCAGCAGCTTAGATCACCTAGCGCACGAGCAGTACTTC. Its protein is CASSLDHLAHEQYF.

There are a few counts of this clone. The rearrangement uses TRBV4-1 and TRBJ1-1, with TRBD1 matching over 7 bases. The CDR3 contains 14 residues. Germline V gives CDR1 MGHRA, CDR2 YSYEKL. J was trimmed by 0 bases and V by 9 bases; bases with no gene match: 7. The CDR3 sequence is CASTQGDMNTEAFF. In DNA, the CDR3 is TGCGCCAGTACCCAGGGGGACATGAACACTGAAGCTTTCTTT.

With regard to this clone: Sequence at one end of the junction differs from germline and may be a read error. The chain recombines TRBV6-5 with TRBJ2-7, with 8 bases matching TRBD1. Germline assignment: CDR1 MNHEY and CDR2 SVGAGI. The CDR3 totals 12 residues. The CDR3 DNA reads TGTGCCAGCAGTCCCCAACTGGACAGGGTTTTATTC. Its protein product is CASSPQLDRVLF.

The chain recombines TRBV5-5 with TRBJ2-7, with 8 nucleotides matching TRBD1. Trimming cost V 0 bases and J 5 bases; bases outside gene matches: 7. This CDR3 region has 15 residues. The germline CDR1 and CDR2 sequences are SGHKS and YYEKEE (reference sequence). The CDR3 here is CASSLVSGGAHEQYF. DNA for the CDR3: TGTGCCAGCAGCTTGGTCTCAGGGGGCGCCCACGAGCAGTACTTC.

This clone was counted only a few times. V gene TRBV28 combines with J gene TRBJ1-1; the match to TRBD1 covers 11 bases. V shed 5 bases and J 1 base; nucleotides not matched to a gene: 3. The length of the CDR3 is 15 residues. Germline CDR1 and CDR2: MDHEN and SYDVKM. The CDR3, as DNA: TGTGCCAGCAGTGGCGGGACAGGGGGGAACACTGAAGCTTTCTTT. Translation gives CASSGGTGGNTEAFF.

CDR3 bases: TGTGCCAGCCGGGCAGGGGGTAGCACTGAAGCTTTCTTT. As protein: CASRAGGSTEAFF. V is TRBV7-3 and J is TRBJ1-1, with 7 bases identical to TRBD1. The ends lost 8 bases at V and 4 bases at J; junction bases unmatched: 7. The germline CDR1 and CDR2 sequences are SGHTA and FQGTGA. The CDR3 runs to 13 residues.